These 26 T cell receptor beta chains originate from one sample sequenced in a study of chemoradiotherapy in HPV16-positive cancers. Produced via immunoSEQ multiplex PCR; TCRdb's table is partial and in-frame only. The sample holds over 35,000 clones; around 76% are singletons and the top ten take under 5.5%. This material consisted of blood, taken from a patient who underwent chemoradiotherapy. The receptors originated from a human donor with HPV-associated anogenital cancer.

V gene TRBV14 combines with J gene TRBJ1-5; no definite D call. This CDR3 has 13 amino acids. The germline CDR1 and CDR2 sequences are SGHDN and FVKESK. V lost 4 bases, J lost 0 bases, and 4 bases lay in between. CDR3 region: CASSPHSNQPQHF. The CDR3 bases are TGTGCCAGCAGCCCTCATAGCAATCAGCCCCAGCATTTT.

This chain links TRBV7-9 with TRBJ2-3; TRBD2 aligns across 7 bases. With V trimmed by 6 bases and J by 4 bases, 4 bases remained unmatched. From germline, CDR1 is SEHNR and CDR2 FQNEAQ (reference sequence). CDR3 length: 13 amino acids. The CDR3 DNA is TGTGCCAGCAGGCGGGGGTCGGCAGATACGCAGTATTTT. It specifies CASRRGSADTQYF.

This clone appeared a few times. The rearrangement links TRBV5-1 to TRBJ2-2; possibly TRBD1 for D (6 bases). The ends were cut back, 4 bases at V and 6 bases at J, with 13 bases in the middle. The length of the CDR3 is 14 residues. Germline lookup yields CDR1 SGHRS and CDR2 YFSETQ. The CDR3 here is CASSAGTIAGELFF. In nucleotides, the CDR3 is TGCGCCAGCAGCGCCGGGACAATTGCCGGGGAGCTGTTTTTT.

This chain uses TRBV10-3 with TRBJ1-1, with TRBD1 matching 8 bases. J lost 2 bases, V lost 2 bases, and 7 bases had no gene match. The CDR3 runs to 16 residues. In germline, CDR1 is ENHRY, CDR2 SYGVKD. The CDR3 coding sequence is TGTGCCATCAGTGAGCCCACTGGGACAGGCAACACTGAAGCTTTCTTT. Translated, it gives CAISEPTGTGNTEAFF.

CDR3 sequence (DNA): TGCGCCAGCAGCGAAGGACAGGCCACAAACACCATATATTTT. This sequence encodes CASSEGQATNTIYF. The chain combines TRBV5-1 with TRBJ1-3; 7 bases agree with TRBD1. The CDR3 has 14 amino acids. The V gene end was trimmed by 4 bases and the J gene end by 6 bases; junction bases not matched to a gene: 7. Germline-derived CDR1 and CDR2 are SGHRS and YFSETQ.

This clone was counted between two and nine times. J is TRBJ1-5 and V is TRBV6-5; 7 nucleotides line up with TRBD1. Germline trimming cut 6 bases from V and 9 bases from J; bases unmatched to any gene: 11. CDR1 and CDR2 (germline): MNHEY, SVGAGI. The CDR3 has 14 residues. The CDR3 reads CASRDRQGSLPQHF. The DNA of the CDR3 is TGTGCCAGCAGGGACAGGCAAGGATCCCTGCCCCAGCATTTT.

This chain links TRBV7-2 with TRBJ1-2, with 7 nucleotides matching TRBD1. The germline gives CDR1 SGHTA, CDR2 FQGNSA. There are 14 residues in the CDR3. The ends lost 5 bases at V and 4 bases at J; junction bases unmatched: 7. The CDR3 DNA follows: TGTGCCAGCAGCCTAGACAGGGTTCGCTATGGCTACACCTTC. Amino acids: CASSLDRVRYGYTF.

This clone appeared a few times. The V gene is TRBV5-1, the J gene TRBJ2-7, with 7 bases lining up with TRBD1. The germline V gene has CDR1 SGHRS and CDR2 YFSETQ. V lost 3 bases, J lost 2 bases, and 5 bases stayed unmatched. The CDR3 spans 14 residues. DNA of the CDR3: TGCGCCAGCAGCTCGGACAGGAACCCCTACGAGCAGTACTTC. Translation: CASSSDRNPYEQYF.

The V and J genes are TRBV15 and TRBJ2-1, with 9 bases lining up with TRBD2. V shed 6 bases, J shed 6 bases, and the junction held 9 bases outside the gene matches. This CDR3 has 15 amino acids. From germline, CDR1 is LNHNV and CDR2 YYDKDF (reference sequence). In nucleotides, the CDR3 is TGTGCCACCAGTTACTGGCGGGGGGGCCGCAATGAGCAGTTCTTC. Translation: CATSYWRGGRNEQFF.

The chain links TRBV5-1 to TRBJ1-6; unclear D gene. Deletions cut 4 bases from V and 8 bases from J, with 16 bases between. There are 15 residues in the CDR3. The V gene's germline CDR1 is SGHRS and CDR2 YFSETQ. The CDR3 DNA follows: TGCGCCAGCAGCCCCGACCTGCGGGCCTATTCACCCCTCCACTTT. Amino acids: CASSPDLRAYSPLHF.

This rearrangement joins TRBV19 to TRBJ2-3; D is possibly TRBD2 (6 bases). The CDR3 runs 15 residues. The V gene lost 3 bases and the J gene lost 2 bases, with 12 bases spanning the gap. Germline V gene sequence: CDR1 LNHDA, CDR2 SQIVND (reference sequence). DNA for the CDR3: TGTGCCAGTAGTATCTCGGGGGTCGACACAGATACGCAGTATTTT. Its translation: CASSISGVDTDTQYF.

J is TRBJ1-2 and V is TRBV7-2; 10 bases are a match to TRBD1. V gave up 5 bases and J gave up 2 bases; unmatched junction bases: 2. Germline CDR1 reads SGHTA; CDR2 reads FQGNSA. The CDR3 totals 14 residues. CDR3 in amino acids: CASSADRGNYGYTF. For the CDR3, the DNA is TGTGCCAGCAGCGCGGACAGGGGGAACTATGGCTACACCTTC.

The V call is TRBV19, the J call TRBJ2-3; D gene ambiguous. Germline V gene data show CDR1 as LNHDA and CDR2 as SQIVND (reference sequence). The CDR3 contains 16 residues. V was cut by 4 bases and J by 1 base, with 15 bases left in between. The DNA of the CDR3 is TGTGCCAGTAGTAGAGACGCATTCACGGGCACAGATACGCAGTATTTT. This encodes CASSRDAFTGTDTQYF. Combining the CDR3 with reference TRBV19 and TRBJ2-3 gives the whole variable domain DGGITQSPKYLFRKEGQNVTLSCEQNLNHDAMYWYRQDPGQGLRLIYYSQIVNDFQKGDIAEGYSVSREKKESFPLTVTSAQKNPTAFYLCASSRDAFTGTDTQYFGPGTRLTVL.

The V and J genes are TRBV10-3 and TRBJ2-7; 12 bases match TRBD1. This CDR3 region has 17 residues. V was clipped by 2 bases and J by 7 bases; unmatched bases: 12. CDR1 and CDR2 from the germline V gene are ENHRY and SYGVKD. The CDR3 region has the DNA TGTGCCATCAGTGAGATGCGGATGGGACAGGGGGCATGGGAGCAGTACTTC. This encodes CAISEMRMGQGAWEQYF.

The chain is built from TRBV6-5 and TRBJ2-5; a possible D gene is TRBD2 (7 bases). This CDR3 is built from 14 residues. Germline lookup yields CDR1 MNHEY and CDR2 SVGAGI. The V end lost 2 bases, the J end lost 5 bases, and 12 bases lay between the germline ends. CDR3 sequence (DNA): TGTGCCAGCAGTTACAACGGGGGGCAGGAGACCCAGTACTTC. The encoded protein is CASSYNGGQETQYF.

This clone was observed a handful of times. V is TRBV5-5 and J is TRBJ2-2; 11 nucleotides match TRBD2. The V gene's germline CDR1 is SGHKS and CDR2 YYEKEE (reference sequence). Losses at the gene ends were 0 bases for V and 0 bases for J; bases not matched to a gene: 4. CDR3 length: 18 amino acids. CDR3 nucleotide sequence: TGTGCCAGCAGCTTGGGTCTAGCGGGGGGACCGAACACCGGGGAGCTGTTTTTT. Translation: CASSLGLAGGPNTGELFF.

The genes are TRBV9 and TRBJ2-7; TRBD2 matches at 8 bases. The CDR3 consists of 13 residues. Germline-derived CDR1 and CDR2 are SGDLS and YYNGEE. J gave up 4 bases and V 4 bases, and 4 bases lay outside the gene matches. In DNA form, the CDR3 reads TGTGCCAGCAGCCCAAGCGGGGGTTACGAGCAGTACTTC. Its protein product is CASSPSGGYEQYF.

The gene calls are TRBV6-1 and TRBJ2-5; TRBD2 matches 8 bases. The CDR3 extends over 14 amino acids. Germline lookup yields CDR1 MNHNS and CDR2 SASEGT. V lost 5 bases and J lost 2; bases outside the gene matches: 4. CDR3 in DNA: TGTGCCAGCAGTTCCGGGGGGGAACAAGAGACCCAGTACTTC. This sequence encodes CASSSGGEQETQYF.

The chain carries TRBV7-9 and TRBJ2-1; TRBD2 is a possible D gene (5 bases). This CDR3 comprises 14 residues. V dropped 5 bases and J dropped 6 bases, with 14 bases sitting between them. Germline CDR1 reads SEHNR; CDR2 reads FQNEAQ (reference sequence). The CDR3 DNA sequence: TGTGCCAGCAGCCCACGGATCGGACTCAATGAGCAGTTCTTC. Translation gives CASSPRIGLNEQFF.

This chain joins TRBV4-1 and TRBJ2-7; 8 bases fit TRBD2. The CDR3 is 15 residues long. Losses at the gene ends were 6 bases for V and 7 bases for J; bases not matched to a gene: 14. Germline CDR1 is MGHRA and CDR2 is YSYEKL. The CDR3 reads CASSPGSGGEREQYF. DNA of the CDR3: TGCGCCAGCAGTCCCGGGTCCGGGGGGGAGCGTGAGCAGTACTTC.

The chain has TRBV7-2 and TRBJ2-7, with D perhaps TRBD1 or TRBD2 (6 bases each). The CDR3 runs 14 residues. CDR1 and CDR2 from the germline V gene are SGHTA and FQGNSA. V was shortened by 5 bases and J by 2 bases, with 13 bases between the two germline ends. As DNA, the CDR3 is TGTGCCAGCAGCCCCGAGGGGGGCGCCTACGAGCAGTACTTC. This codes for CASSPEGGAYEQYF.

The chain links TRBV7-7 to TRBJ2-5; 9 positions agree with TRBD1. Germline V gene data show CDR1 as SSHAT and CDR2 as FNYEAQ (reference sequence). The CDR3 totals 16 residues. V lost 2 bases and J lost 4; bases outside the gene matches: 8. The CDR3 loop reads CASSLQATGGGETQYF. The CDR3 coding sequence is TGTGCCAGCAGCTTACAGGCTACAGGGGGCGGAGAGACCCAGTACTTC.

This rearrangement joins TRBV5-6 to TRBJ1-1; no clear D. The CDR3 has 16 residues. Looked up from germline, CDR1 is SGHDT and CDR2 is YYEEEE. V was trimmed by 0 bases and J by 0 bases, leaving 12 bases between them. The CDR3 coding sequence is TGTGCCAGCAGCTTGGACAGAATACAAGTGAACACTGAAGCTTTCTTT. Its protein product is CASSLDRIQVNTEAFF.

The chain combines TRBV29-1 with TRBJ1-4; a weak D match, TRBD1 (5 bases). Per the germline V gene, CDR1 is SQVTM and CDR2 is ANQGSEA. Trimming pared 7 bases from V and 0 bases from J, leaving 6 bases between. The CDR3 is 12 amino acids. CDR3 DNA: TGCAGCGCGGGGGCAACTAATGAAAAACTGTTTTTT. It yields the protein CSAGATNEKLFF.

The V and J genes are TRBV7-2 and TRBJ1-1, with D tentatively TRBD1 (5 bases). CDR3 length: 15 residues. In germline, CDR1 is SGHTA, CDR2 FQGNSA. V was clipped by 3 bases and J by 2 bases, with 13 bases between them. This chain's CDR3 is CASSFYDSQNTEAFF. In DNA, the CDR3 is TGTGCCAGCAGCTTTTACGACAGTCAAAACACTGAAGCTTTCTTT.

The chain carries TRBV7-3 and TRBJ2-1; either TRBD1 or TRBD2 may supply D (5 bases each). With 5 bases removed from V and 5 bases from J, the gap between germline ends came to 13 bases. This CDR3 has 14 amino acids. Germline CDR1 SGHTA, CDR2 FQGTGA. The CDR3, as DNA: TGTGCCAGCAGCCCTCGGGGCGGGCACAATGAGCAGTTCTTC. Encoded protein: CASSPRGGHNEQFF.